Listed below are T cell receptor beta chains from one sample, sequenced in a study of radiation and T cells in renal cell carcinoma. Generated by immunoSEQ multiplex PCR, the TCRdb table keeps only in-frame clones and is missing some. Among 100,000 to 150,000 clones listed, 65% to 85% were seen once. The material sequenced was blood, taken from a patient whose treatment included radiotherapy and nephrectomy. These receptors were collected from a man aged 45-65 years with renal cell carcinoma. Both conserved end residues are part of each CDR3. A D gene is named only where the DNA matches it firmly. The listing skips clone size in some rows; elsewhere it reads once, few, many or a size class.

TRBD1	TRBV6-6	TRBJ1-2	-	CASTREGQGLDGYTF	TGTGCCAGCACCCGAGAAGGACAGGGTTTGGATGGCTACACCTTC
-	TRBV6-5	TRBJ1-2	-	CASSYRVDLGDYTF	TGTGCCAGCAGTTATCGGGTTGACCTGGGGGACTACACCTTC
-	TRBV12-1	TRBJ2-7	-	CASSPATIAGNEQYF	TGTGCCAGCAGTCCGGCTACCATCGCAGGGAACGAGCAGTACTTC
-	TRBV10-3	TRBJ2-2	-	CAISAGTGELFF	TGTGCCATCAGTGCCGGAACCGGGGAGCTGTTTTTT
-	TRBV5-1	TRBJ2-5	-	CASSLGRAPETQYF	TGCGCCAGCAGCTTGGGCAGGGCCCCCGAGACCCAGTACTTC
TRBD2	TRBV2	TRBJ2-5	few	CASKESGRASQYF	TGTGCCAGCAAAGAAAGCGGGAGGGCCTCCCAGTACTTC
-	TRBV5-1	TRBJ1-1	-	CASSLESGAEAFF	TGCGCCAGCAGCTTGGAGTCCGGCGCTGAAGCTTTCTTT
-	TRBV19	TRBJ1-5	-	CASSIDQGYQPQHF	TGTGCCAGTAGTATCGATCAGGGGTATCAGCCCCAGCATTTT
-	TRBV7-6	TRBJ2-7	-	CASSPRAPEDEQYF	TGTGCCAGCAGCCCCCGGGCCCCTGAGGACGAGCAGTACTTC
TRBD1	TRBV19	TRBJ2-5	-	CASSRQGRETQYF	TGTGCCAGTAGTAGACAGGGGAGGGAGACCCAGTACTTC
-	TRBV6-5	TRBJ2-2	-	CASSYGLAGELFF	TGTGCCAGCAGTTACGGGCTAGCTGGGGAGCTGTTTTTT
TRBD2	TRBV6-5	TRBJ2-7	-	CASSYSASGPYEQYF	TGTGCCAGCAGTTACAGCGCTAGCGGCCCCTACGAGCAGTACTTC
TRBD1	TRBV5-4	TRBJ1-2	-	CASSLSPGTAESYTF	TGTGCCAGCAGCTTATCTCCCGGGACAGCTGAGAGCTACACCTTC
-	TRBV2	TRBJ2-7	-	CASTDNSYEQYF	TGTGCCAGCACCGACAACTCCTACGAGCAGTACTTC
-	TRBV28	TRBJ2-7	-	CASTTGGDYEQYF	TGTGCCAGCACAACAGGGGGGGACTACGAGCAGTACTTC
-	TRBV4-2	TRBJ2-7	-	CASSQGGARSSYEQYF	TGTGCCAGCAGCCAAGGTGGGGCGAGGAGCTCCTACGAGCAGTACTTC
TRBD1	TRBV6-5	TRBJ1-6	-	CASHRGLLYNSPLHF	TGTGCCAGCCACAGGGGACTGCTCTATAATTCACCCCTCCACTTT
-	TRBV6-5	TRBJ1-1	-	CASSQTWRGTEAFF	TGTGCCAGCAGCCAAACGTGGCGGGGCACTGAAGCTTTCTTT
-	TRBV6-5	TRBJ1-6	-	CASSYAAETDSPLHF	TGTGCCAGCAGTTACGCAGCCGAGACCGATTCACCCCTCCACTTT
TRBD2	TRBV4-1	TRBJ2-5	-	CASSLNHGLADQETQYF	TGCGCCAGCAGCCTCAACCACGGACTAGCGGATCAAGAGACCCAGTACTTC
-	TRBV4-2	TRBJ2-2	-	CASSPAGTEGSGELFF	TGTGCCAGCAGCCCGGCAGGGACGGAGGGTTCCGGGGAGCTGTTTTTT
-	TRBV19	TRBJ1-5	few	CASSPNAYSWNQPQHF	TGTGCCAGTAGTCCAAACGCATACTCCTGGAATCAGCCCCAGCATTTT
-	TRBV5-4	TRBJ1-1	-	CASSLGGQWDTEAFF	TGTGCCAGCAGCTTAGGTGGGCAGTGGGACACTGAAGCTTTCTTT
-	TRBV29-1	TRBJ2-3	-	CSGPLGAGTDTQYF	TGCAGCGGTCCTCTGGGGGCGGGCACAGATACGCAGTATTTT
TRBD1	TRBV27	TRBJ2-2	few	CASRITDGQGWTGELFF	TGTGCCAGCAGGATCACCGACGGACAGGGCTGGACCGGGGAGCTGTTTTTT
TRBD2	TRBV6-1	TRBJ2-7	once	CASSDRAGDEQYF	TGTGCCAGCAGTGACAGGGCGGGGGACGAGCAGTACTTC
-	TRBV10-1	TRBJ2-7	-	CARSSEQYF	TGCGCCAGGAGCTCCGAGCAGTACTTC
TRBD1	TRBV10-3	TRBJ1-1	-	CASLGTGGNTEAFF	TGTGCCAGCCTCGGGACAGGGGGGAACACTGAAGCTTTCTTT
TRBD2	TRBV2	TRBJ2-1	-	CAGPSGSGVEQFF	TGTGCCGGACCGAGCGGGAGTGGGGTTGAGCAGTTCTTC
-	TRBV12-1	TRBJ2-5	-	CASSFEGTGWETQYF	TGTGCCAGCAGCTTTGAGGGCACGGGCTGGGAGACCCAGTACTTC
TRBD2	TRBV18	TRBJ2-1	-	CASSPPRLADRYNEQFF	TGTGCCAGCTCACCACCGCGACTAGCGGACCGATACAATGAGCAGTTCTTC
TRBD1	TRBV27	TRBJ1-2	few	CASSSTGSAGYTF	TGTGCCAGCAGTTCGACAGGGAGCGCGGGCTACACCTTC